Below are 20 T cell receptor beta chains sequenced from a single sample in a study of sequential checkpoint blockade in melanoma. Documented treatment: randomized to nivolumab then ipilimumab (arm A) or the reverse (arm B). Sequenced by immunoSEQ multiplex PCR; TCRdb stores in-frame clones only, minus some. Of over 10,000 clones listed, roughly 70% are singletons. Sequenced here: CD8+ T cells sorted from blood (inferred from file names), sampled from a patient given nivolumab and ipilimumab in sequence. The receptors originated from a human donor with melanoma.

This chain connects TRBV4-3 to TRBJ2-3; TRBD1 aligns across 8 bases. The trim removed 1 base at V and 4 bases at J, leaving 10 bases unmatched. The germline gives CDR1 LGHNA, CDR2 YSLEER. The CDR3 extends over 17 amino acids. The CDR3 sequence: CASSQALTGVRADTQYF. The CDR3 coding sequence is TGCGCCAGCAGCCAAGCCCTGACAGGGGTCAGGGCAGATACGCAGTATTTT.

The rearrangement links TRBV4-2 to TRBJ2-7; weak D call: TRBD2 (6 bases). CDR3 size: 16 residues. V shed 3 bases and J shed 2 bases, with 17 bases lying between them. From germline, CDR1 is LGHNA and CDR2 YNFKEQ. As DNA, the CDR3 is TGTGCCAGCAGCCATCTTACGGGACTCTCGACCTACGAGCAGTACTTC. Translating it yields CASSHLTGLSTYEQYF.

The chain links TRBV14 to TRBJ2-3; 7 bases are shared with TRBD2. Germline loops: CDR1 SGHDN, CDR2 FVKESK. This CDR3 region has 15 residues. The trim removed 4 bases at V and 4 bases at J, leaving 8 bases unmatched. CDR3 amino acids: CASSLIAGVADTQYF. The DNA for the CDR3 is TGTGCCAGCAGCCTAATTGCGGGAGTAGCAGATACGCAGTATTTT.

V usage is TRBV10-3 and J usage is TRBJ1-3; TRBD1 matches 7 bases. This CDR3 region has 16 residues. V lost 6 bases, J lost 4 bases, and 12 bases stayed unmatched. Germline values: CDR1 ENHRY, CDR2 SYGVKD. The CDR3 DNA reads TGTGCCATCAGGACGTACAGGGGAGGTGTCGGAAACACCATATATTTT. This gives the protein CAIRTYRGGVGNTIYF.

The chain is built from TRBV7-6 and TRBJ2-3; 11 nucleotides agree with TRBD2. V shed 1 base, J shed 5 bases, and the junction held 8 bases outside the gene matches. The CDR3 totals 17 residues. Per germline, CDR1 SGHVS and CDR2 FNYEAQ. The CDR3 spells CASSLVASGGHGDTQYF. The CDR3 nucleotides read TGTGCCAGCAGCTTAGTGGCTAGCGGGGGGCATGGAGATACGCAGTATTTT.

The genes are TRBV7-9 and TRBJ2-1; no clear D gene. Trimming left V 4 bases short and J 0 bases short, with 13 bases between. This CDR3 contains 16 residues. Germline CDR1 is SEHNR and CDR2 is FQNEAQ (reference sequence). CDR3 sequence: CASSSSSDFSYNEQFF. Written as DNA, the CDR3 is TGTGCCAGCAGCTCCTCCTCTGACTTCTCCTACAATGAGCAGTTCTTC.

The chain carries TRBV12-5 and TRBJ1-4; TRBD1 might be the D (6 bases). V was cut by 5 bases and J by 4 bases, with 14 bases left in between. Germline loops: CDR1 LGHNT, CDR2 FRNRAP. The CDR3 has 15 amino acids. CDR3 sequence reads: CASGHDRILNEKLFF. CDR3 DNA: TGTGCTAGTGGTCACGACAGGATCCTTAATGAAAAACTGTTTTTT. Full variable domain (rest looked up from reference TRBV12-5 and TRBJ1-4): DARVTQTPRHKVTEMGQEVTMRCQPILGHNTVFWYRQTMMQGLELLAYFRNRAPLDDSGMPKDRFSAEMPDATLATLKIQPSEPRDSAVYFCASGHDRILNEKLFFGSGTQLSVL.

This chain uses TRBV19 with TRBJ1-2; D may be TRBD1 (5 bases). This CDR3 spans 13 amino acids. Germline loops: CDR1 LNHDA, CDR2 SQIVND (reference sequence). V shed 2 bases and J shed 3 bases, with 7 bases lying between them. The CDR3 region has the DNA TGTGCCAGTAGTATAAACAGGCACTATGGCTACACCTTC. The encoded protein is CASSINRHYGYTF.

The genes are TRBV18 and TRBJ2-4; 7 bases align to TRBD1. The CDR3 length is 13 residues. CDR1 and CDR2 from the germline V gene are KGHSH and LQKENI. J gave up 8 bases and V 3 bases, and 4 bases lay outside the gene matches. The CDR3 sequence: CASSPRDSYIQYF. The CDR3 DNA reads as TGTGCCAGCTCACCCCGGGACAGCTACATTCAGTACTTC.

This rearrangement joins TRBV5-6 to TRBJ2-7; TRBD1 agrees at 9 bases. The germline V gene has CDR1 SGHDT and CDR2 YYEEEE. This CDR3 is 12 amino acids long. The ends lost 4 bases at V and 6 bases at J; junction bases unmatched: 2. CDR3 sequence reads: CASSLTGGEQYV. Written as DNA, the CDR3 is TGTGCCAGCAGCCTGACAGGGGGCGAGCAGTACGTC.

The V call is TRBV9, the J call TRBJ1-1, with D uncertain. This CDR3 contains 13 residues. V was clipped by 3 bases and J by 3 bases, with 9 bases between them. Per the germline V gene, CDR1 is SGDLS and CDR2 is YYNGEE. For the CDR3, the DNA is TGTGCCAGCAGCGCCACGGAGGACACTGAAGCTTTCTTT. This encodes CASSATEDTEAFF.

The chain joins TRBV6-5 to TRBJ1-4; D is undetermined. The CDR3 length is 13 residues. The germline CDR1 and CDR2 sequences are MNHEY and SVGAGI. V lost 4 bases to trimming and J lost 8 bases, with 11 bases between them. This CDR3 is CASSSLPGEKLFF. The CDR3 DNA is TGTGCCAGCAGTTCCCTGCCGGGGGAAAAACTGTTTTTT.

This sequence joins TRBV27 and TRBJ2-2, with D possibly being TRBD1 (6 bases). There are 13 residues in the CDR3. CDR1 MNHEY and CDR2 SMNVEV come from the germline V gene (reference sequence). Trimming removed 2 bases at V and 6 bases at J, with 7 bases between. CDR3 loop: CASSLAGAGELFF. CDR3 nucleotide sequence: TGTGCCAGCAGTTTAGCAGGGGCCGGGGAGCTGTTTTTT.

The chain recombines TRBV4-3 with TRBJ1-1; 12 positions agree with TRBD1. The CDR3 length is 14 residues. The germline V gene encodes CDR1 LGHNA and CDR2 YSLEER. V lost 1 base, J lost 8 bases, and 2 bases stayed unmatched. In DNA form, the CDR3 reads TGCGCCAGCAGCCAAGTTGGGACAGGGGGCGAAGCTTTCTTT. This gives the protein CASSQVGTGGEAFF.

The chain couples TRBV10-1 to TRBJ2-3, with D possibly being TRBD2 (6 bases). Germline V gives CDR1 WNHNN, CDR2 SYGVQD (reference sequence). Trimming cost V 0 bases and J 4 bases, with 8 bases left between them. This CDR3 spans 14 amino acids. CDR3 in amino acids: CASSESGLADTQYF. The CDR3 DNA follows: TGCGCCAGCAGTGAGTCGGGACTTGCAGATACGCAGTATTTT.

The chain recombines TRBV5-1 with TRBJ1-1; D is undetermined. Germline CDR1 and CDR2: SGHRS and YFSETQ. V shed 4 bases and J shed 1 base, with 14 bases lying between them. This CDR3 has 15 amino acids. CDR3 DNA: TGCGCCAGCAGCCCTGGCCAAGGCGGGAACACTGAAGCTTTCTTT. This translates into CASSPGQGGNTEAFF.

The chain uses TRBV5-4 and TRBJ2-5; a possible D gene is TRBD1 (6 bases). This CDR3 spans 13 amino acids. V lost 10 bases and J lost 2, with 15 bases in between. The V gene's germline CDR1 is SGHNT and CDR2 YYREEE (reference sequence). This CDR3 is CAFEDSLQETQYF. DNA of the CDR3: TGTGCCTTCGAGGACAGCCTACAAGAGACCCAGTACTTC.

The V gene is TRBV10-3, the J gene TRBJ1-2; D is possibly TRBD1 (6 bases). Germline loops: CDR1 ENHRY, CDR2 SYGVKD. The CDR3 contains 12 residues. V lost 7 bases, J lost 8 bases, and 14 bases lay in between. The CDR3, as DNA: TGTGCCATCAACCCGACAGGAGACGGCTACACCTTC. This codes for CAINPTGDGYTF.

The chain couples TRBV5-6 to TRBJ2-1; a weak D match, TRBD2 (7 bases). CDR1 is SGHDT, CDR2 YYEEEE, per germline. There are 12 residues in the CDR3. V was shortened by 3 bases and J by 8 bases, with 9 bases between the two germline ends. Here the CDR3 DNA reads TGTGCCAGCAGCTGGGGGGGCCATGAGCAGTTCTTC. Translation gives CASSWGGHEQFF.

This clone was seen a handful of times. This rearrangement joins TRBV11-2 to TRBJ2-7; a possible D gene is TRBD2 (6 bases). Germline lookup yields CDR1 SGHAT and CDR2 FQNNGV. This CDR3 comprises 15 residues. Trimming left V 0 bases short and J 6 bases short, with 15 bases between. CDR3 in DNA: TGTGCCAGCAGCTTAGATCTCGCGGGAACGGGCGAGCAGTACTTC. Its protein is CASSLDLAGTGEQYF.